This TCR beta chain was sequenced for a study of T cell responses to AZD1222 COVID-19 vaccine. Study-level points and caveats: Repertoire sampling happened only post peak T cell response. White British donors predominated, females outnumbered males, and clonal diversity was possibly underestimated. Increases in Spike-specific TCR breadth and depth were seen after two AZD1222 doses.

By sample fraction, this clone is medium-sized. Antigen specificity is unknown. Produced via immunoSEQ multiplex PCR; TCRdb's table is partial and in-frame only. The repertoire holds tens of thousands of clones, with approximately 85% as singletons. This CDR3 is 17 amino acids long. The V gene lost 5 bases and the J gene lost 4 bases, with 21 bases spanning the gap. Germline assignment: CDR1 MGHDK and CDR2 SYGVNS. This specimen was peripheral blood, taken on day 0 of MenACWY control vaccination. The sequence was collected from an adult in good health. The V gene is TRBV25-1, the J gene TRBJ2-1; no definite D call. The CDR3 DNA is TGTGCCAGCAGTTCAACCCCGGACCAATCGATTTACAATGAGCAGTTCTTC. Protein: CASSSTPDQSIYNEQFF. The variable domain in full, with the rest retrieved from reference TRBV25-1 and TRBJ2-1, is EADIYQTPRYLVIGTGKKITLECSQTMGHDKMYWYQQDPGMELHLIHYSYGVNSTEKGDLSSESTVSRIRTEHFPLTLESARPSHTSQYLCASSSTPDQSIYNEQFFGPGTRLTVL.